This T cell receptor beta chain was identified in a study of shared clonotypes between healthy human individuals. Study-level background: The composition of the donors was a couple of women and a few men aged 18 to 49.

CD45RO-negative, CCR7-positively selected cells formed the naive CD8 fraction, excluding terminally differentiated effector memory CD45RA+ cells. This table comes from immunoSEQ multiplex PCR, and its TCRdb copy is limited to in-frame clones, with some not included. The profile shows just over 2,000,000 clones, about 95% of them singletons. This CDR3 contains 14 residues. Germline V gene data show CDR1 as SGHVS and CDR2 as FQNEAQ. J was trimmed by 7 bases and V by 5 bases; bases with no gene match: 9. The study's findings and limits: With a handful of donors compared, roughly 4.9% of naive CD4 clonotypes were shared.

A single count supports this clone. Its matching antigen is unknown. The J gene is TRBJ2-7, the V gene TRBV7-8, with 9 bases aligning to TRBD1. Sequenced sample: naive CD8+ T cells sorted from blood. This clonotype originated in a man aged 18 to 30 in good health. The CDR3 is CASSPPGTGLEQYF. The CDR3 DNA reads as TGTGCCAGCAGCCCACCCGGGACAGGGTTGGAGCAGTACTTC.